This passage covers 28 T cell receptor beta chains from one sample sequenced in a study of OX40 agonist ivuxolimab in advanced cancers. Generated by immunoSEQ multiplex PCR, the TCRdb table keeps only in-frame clones and is missing some. The table has tens of thousands of clones, approximately 85% seen once. The sequenced sample was CD4+ or CD8+ T cells sorted from blood, obtained in a trial of the OX40 agonist ivuxolimab. These receptors were obtained from an adult with an advanced solid tumor such as melanoma, head and neck, liver or kidney cancer.

The chain carries TRBV5-6 and TRBJ2-1; D gene uncertain. V was cut by 5 bases and J by 0 bases, with 12 bases left in between. Germline loops: CDR1 SGHDT, CDR2 YYEEEE. The CDR3 is 15 amino acids. The CDR3 coding sequence is TGTGCCAGCAGTCGAGGAACCAGCTCCTACAATGAGCAGTTCTTC. Its translation: CASSRGTSSYNEQFF.

V is TRBV6-6 and J is TRBJ1-6; 9 bases agree with TRBD1. Germline CDR1 reads MNHNY; CDR2 reads SVGAGI (reference sequence). J gave up 11 bases and V 8 bases, and 10 bases lay outside the gene matches. The CDR3 spans 14 residues. The CDR3 DNA is TGTGCCAGCGGCCGGGGGGACAGGGACACACCCCTCCACTTT. Protein product: CASGRGDRDTPLHF.

The chain combines TRBV7-2 with TRBJ2-3; 13 bases are a match to TRBD2. The V and J ends lost 11 bases and 5 bases, in that order; junction bases with no gene match: 10. The CDR3 covers 15 residues. Germline CDR1 SGHTA, CDR2 FQGNSA. The CDR3 sequence is CAGGRLAGGLDTQYF. The CDR3, as DNA: TGTGCCGGTGGAAGACTAGCGGGGGGACTAGATACGCAGTATTTT.

The V and J genes are TRBV5-6 and TRBJ2-7, with D possibly TRBD1 on 6 matching bases. V gave up 4 bases and J gave up 4 bases, with 15 bases separating them. Looked up from germline, CDR1 is SGHDT and CDR2 is YYEEEE. CDR3 length: 14 residues. CDR3 sequence (DNA): TGTGCCAGCAGCGATCCGACAGGAATGTACGAGCAGTACTTC. Translation: CASSDPTGMYEQYF.

The V call is TRBV5-6, the J call TRBJ2-3, with TRBD1 matching over 8 bases. This CDR3 contains 15 residues. Germline V gene sequence: CDR1 SGHDT, CDR2 YYEEEE. V dropped 0 bases and J dropped 5; count of bases not matched to a gene: 5. As DNA, the CDR3 is TGTGCCAGCAGCTTGGGGGCAGGGGGCAGAGATACGCAGTATTTT. Protein: CASSLGAGGRDTQYF.

This chain connects TRBV30 to TRBJ2-7; TRBD1 matches at 11 bases. The V gene end was trimmed by 5 bases and the J gene end by 2 bases; junction bases not matched to a gene: 5. This CDR3 region has 14 residues. Germline CDR1 reads GTSNPN; CDR2 reads SVGIG (reference sequence). CDR3 amino acids: CAWGPGQGAYEQYF. The DNA for the CDR3 is TGTGCCTGGGGGCCGGGACAGGGGGCCTACGAGCAGTACTTC.

This clone showed up just a few times. This chain uses TRBV19 with TRBJ1-5; D is ambiguous. The V end was cut by 7 bases, the J end by 2 bases, with 9 bases between. CDR3 length: 13 amino acids. The V gene's germline CDR1 is LNHDA and CDR2 SQIVND (reference sequence). CDR3 residues: CASTLQGNQPQHF. CDR3 coding DNA: TGTGCCAGTACCCTCCAGGGCAATCAGCCCCAGCATTTT.

V is TRBV7-3 and J is TRBJ1-1, with a weak D call TRBD1 (5 bases). The CDR3 sequence is 15 residues long. Looked up from germline, CDR1 is SGHTA and CDR2 is FQGTGA. The ends were cut back, 6 bases at V and 5 bases at J, with 19 bases in the middle. CDR3 sequence: CASSPGGTIWTEAFF. CDR3 DNA: TGTGCCAGCAGTCCCGGGGGAACAATATGGACTGAAGCTTTCTTT.

The V call is TRBV20-1, the J call TRBJ1-1; D is unresolved. The V gene's germline CDR1 is DFQATT and CDR2 SNEGSKA (reference sequence). This CDR3 spans 11 amino acids. Trimming removed 1 base at V and 10 bases at J, with 10 bases between. The CDR3 loop is CSARGKVGAFF. The CDR3 DNA reads as TGCAGTGCTAGAGGAAAGGTGGGAGCTTTCTTT.

The V gene is TRBV9, the J gene TRBJ1-3; a possible D gene is TRBD1 (6 bases). CDR3 size: 14 residues. Germline V gives CDR1 SGDLS, CDR2 YYNGEE. V was pared by 0 bases and J by 4 bases, with 8 bases between. The DNA for the CDR3 is TGTGCCAGCAGCGTAGCAGGGGACGGAAACACCATATATTTT. Translating gives CASSVAGDGNTIYF.

V is TRBV9 and J is TRBJ2-1; 11 nucleotides align to TRBD2. CDR1 and CDR2 from the germline V gene are SGDLS and YYNGEE. The CDR3 has 16 residues. V dropped 2 bases and J dropped 7; count of bases not matched to a gene: 8. CDR3 protein: CASSVLAGGIINEQFF. The CDR3 nucleotides are TGTGCCAGCAGCGTCCTAGCGGGGGGCATTATTAATGAGCAGTTCTTC.

V usage is TRBV11-2 and J usage is TRBJ1-2; 7 nucleotides agree with TRBD1. J gave up 7 bases and V 5 bases, and 13 bases lay outside the gene matches. Looked up from germline, CDR1 is SGHAT and CDR2 is FQNNGV. This CDR3 has 15 amino acids. The chain's CDR3 is CASSPNPGGVAGYTF. The CDR3, as DNA: TGTGCCAGCAGCCCGAACCCAGGGGGTGTAGCTGGCTACACCTTC.

The chain employs TRBV19 and TRBJ1-2; maybe TRBD1 (5 bases). Looked up from germline, CDR1 is LNHDA and CDR2 is SQIVND (reference sequence). The CDR3 runs 14 residues. Trimming shortened V by 6 bases and J by 0 bases, and 11 bases separated the two germline ends. As DNA, the CDR3 is TGTGCCAGTAGCCTATTGACAGCTAACTATGGCTACACCTTC. It encodes CASSLLTANYGYTF.

A note on this clone: Sequence at one end of the junction differs from germline and may be a read error. This chain joins TRBV2 and TRBJ2-7; D unclear. This CDR3 region has 12 residues. CDR1 is SNHLY, CDR2 FYNNEI, per germline. The CDR3 nucleotides read TGTGCCAGCACTCTTAGTGGCAAAACTATCCACTTC. It is translated as CASTLSGKTIHF.

This clone has only one observation. The chain joins TRBV14 to TRBJ2-3, with TRBD1 matching over 9 bases. J lost 7 bases, V lost 8 bases, and 13 bases had no gene match. This CDR3 is built from 15 residues. CDR1 is SGHDN, CDR2 FVKESK, per germline. In nucleotides, the CDR3 is TGTGCCAGCCCTCCCGGACAGGGGAAATTTTATACGCAGTATTTT. Translating gives CASPPGQGKFYTQYF.

CDR3 residues: CASSWTGSSYNEQFF. The CDR3 coding sequence is TGTGCCAGCAGCTGGACTGGAAGCTCCTACAATGAGCAGTTCTTC. The chain joins TRBV5-6 to TRBJ2-1; the D gene is possibly TRBD2 (5 bases). CDR3 length: 15 amino acids. V dropped 3 bases and J dropped 0 bases, with 10 bases sitting between them. CDR1 is SGHDT and CDR2 is YYEEEE in the germline V gene.

The CDR3 sequence: CASSQTPGQHYNEQFF. In DNA, the CDR3 is TGCGCCAGCAGTCAGACACCGGGACAGCACTACAATGAGCAGTTCTTC. This chain connects TRBV23-1 to TRBJ2-1, with 7 positions matching TRBD1. TRBV23-1 is assigned to the ORF class and has an uncertain function. CDR3 length: 16 amino acids. With 3 bases clipped from V and 3 bases from J, the junction kept 8 bases outside the gene matches.

This clone has only a few counts. The V gene is TRBV10-3, the J gene TRBJ1-1; the D is unclear. The CDR3 contains 14 residues. V was trimmed by 5 bases and J by 1 base, leaving 11 bases between them. Germline V gene sequence: CDR1 ENHRY, CDR2 SYGVKD. The DNA for the CDR3 is TGTGCCATCAGTTCAAGTCCGAGGAACACTGAAGCTTTCTTT. This codes for CAISSSPRNTEAFF.

The chain combines TRBV4-2 with TRBJ2-3, with 11 bases fitting TRBD2. This CDR3 comprises 17 residues. Germline CDR1 and CDR2: LGHNA and YNFKEQ. V dropped 4 bases and J dropped 1; count of bases not matched to a gene: 7. DNA for the CDR3: TGTGCCAGCAGCCCGCTTAGCGGGGGGGCCGGCACAGATACGCAGTATTTT. Its protein is CASSPLSGGAGTDTQYF.

The chain combines TRBV28 with TRBJ2-7; 7 nucleotides agree with TRBD1. After removal of 5 bases from V and 1 base from J, the junction contained 5 bases not matched to a gene. Germline V lookup: CDR1 MDHEN, CDR2 SYDVKM. There are 14 residues in the CDR3. The CDR3 coding sequence is TGTGCCAGCAGTGAGGGGGCTGGGTCCTACGAGCAGTACTTC. Its translation: CASSEGAGSYEQYF.

The gene calls are TRBV2 and TRBJ1-4; TRBD1 might be the D (5 bases). The CDR3 has 13 residues. Deletions cut 6 bases from V and 4 bases from J, with 9 bases between. Germline V gives CDR1 SNHLY, CDR2 FYNNEI. The CDR3 spells CASSRDYNEKLFF. CDR3 coding DNA: TGTGCCAGCAGCCGGGACTATAATGAAAAACTGTTTTTT.

The count of this clone is one. The V call is TRBV7-2, the J call TRBJ2-7, with a weak D call TRBD2 (5 bases). The CDR3 loop spans 13 amino acids. Germline loops: CDR1 SGHTA, CDR2 FQGNSA. Trimming shortened V by 4 bases and J by 4 bases, and 11 bases separated the two germline ends. The CDR3 nucleotides read TGTGCCAGCAGCTCGGCGGGCCCGTACGAGCAGTACTTC. It encodes CASSSAGPYEQYF.

In DNA form, the CDR3 reads TGTGCCAGCAGATTCGACGGGAGCTCCTATAATTCACCCCTCCACTTT. Encoded protein: CASRFDGSSYNSPLHF. V and J are TRBV7-2 and TRBJ1-6; D gene unclear. V was trimmed by 6 bases and J by 0 bases, leaving 12 bases between them. CDR1 and CDR2 (germline): SGHTA, FQGNSA. This CDR3 is 16 amino acids long.

The chain recombines TRBV10-3 with TRBJ2-7; D is possibly TRBD2 (6 bases). Per germline, CDR1 ENHRY and CDR2 SYGVKD. Trimming removed 3 bases at V and 6 bases at J, with 15 bases between. The CDR3 runs 14 residues. CDR3 sequence reads: CAISDQAAGGEQYF. The DNA for the CDR3 is TGTGCCATCAGTGATCAAGCGGCCGGGGGCGAGCAGTACTTC.

The chain couples TRBV27 to TRBJ2-2, with D hard to call. Germline V gene data show CDR1 as MNHEY and CDR2 as SMNVEV (reference sequence). Trimming took 6 bases from V and 4 from J, leaving 6 bases between them. The CDR3 is 12 amino acids. The CDR3 DNA is TGTGCCAGCAGCTTAGCCACCGGGGAGCTGTTTTTT. This encodes CASSLATGELFF.

V is TRBV29-1 and J is TRBJ1-2; no clear D. CDR1 and CDR2 (germline): SQVTM, ANQGSEA. Trimming pared 3 bases from V and 1 base from J, leaving 9 bases between. The CDR3 runs to 13 residues. This CDR3 is CSVDRSSNYGYTF. The CDR3 nucleotides are TGCAGCGTTGACAGATCGAGTAACTATGGCTACACCTTC.

This clone was observed once. Written as DNA, the CDR3 is TGTGCCAGCAGTCTGCGGGAGCCTCTAGAAAAACTGTTTTTT. It translates to CASSLREPLEKLFF. The gene calls are TRBV28 and TRBJ1-4; the D is unclear. V was trimmed by 5 bases and J by 8 bases, leaving 15 bases between them. Per the germline V gene, CDR1 is MDHEN and CDR2 is SYDVKM. The CDR3 runs to 14 residues.

J is TRBJ1-5 and V is TRBV28; TRBD1 aligns across 9 bases. The V gene end was trimmed by 8 bases and the J gene end by 3 bases; junction bases not matched to a gene: 8. The CDR3 is 15 residues long. Germline V lookup: CDR1 MDHEN, CDR2 SYDVKM. CDR3: CASVPGQGYNQPQHF. For the CDR3, the DNA is TGTGCCAGCGTCCCGGGACAGGGTTACAATCAGCCCCAGCATTTT.